This T cell receptor beta chain was identified in a study of blood T cell repertoires in COVID-19. Whole-study context: Both acute and convalescent COVID-19 samples were obtained from the United States, Italy and Spain.

This CDR3 spans 13 amino acids. V was pared by 9 bases and J by 4 bases, with 12 bases between. In germline, CDR1 is KGHDR, CDR2 SFDVKD. Here immunoSEQ multiplex PCR was the method, and the copy in TCRdb shows in-frame clones only, minus some. The repertoire has a few hundred thousand clones, 70% to 90% of them found once; the top ten carry 6% to 6.5%. The sample comprised peripheral blood. The clonotype was recovered from a woman aged 25 to 39 with COVID-19, enrolled during active disease. The chain employs TRBV24-1 and TRBJ1-5; D uncertain. This chain's CDR3 is CATGFSGNQPQHF. As DNA, the CDR3 is TGTGCCACCGGTTTTTCCGGGAATCAGCCCCAGCATTTT.